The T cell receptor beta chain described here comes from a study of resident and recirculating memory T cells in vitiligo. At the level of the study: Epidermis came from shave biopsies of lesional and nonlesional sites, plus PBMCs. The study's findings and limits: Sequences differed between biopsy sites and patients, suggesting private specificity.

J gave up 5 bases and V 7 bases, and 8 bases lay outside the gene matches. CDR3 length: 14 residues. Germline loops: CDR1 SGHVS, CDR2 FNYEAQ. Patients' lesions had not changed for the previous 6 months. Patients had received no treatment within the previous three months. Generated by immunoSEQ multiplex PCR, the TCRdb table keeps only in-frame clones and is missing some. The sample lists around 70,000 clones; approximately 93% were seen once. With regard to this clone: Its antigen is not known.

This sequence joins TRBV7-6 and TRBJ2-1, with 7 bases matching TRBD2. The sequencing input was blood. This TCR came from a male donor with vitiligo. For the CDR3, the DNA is TGTGCCAGCACGCCAGCGGGGAAACACAATGAGCAGTTCTTC. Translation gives CASTPAGKHNEQFF.